This TCR beta chain was documented in a study of cytomegalovirus exposure and HLA in healthy donors. Findings of the study overall: Common viral pathogens seemed, in a later analysis, to connect with several of the most significant clusters.

In the case of this clone: What it binds is unknown.

PCR was performed using 60 Vbeta and 13 Jbeta primers. Method: immunoSEQ multiplex PCR; TCRdb's copy keeps in-frame clones and lacks some. The sample yields 150,000 to 200,000 clones, around 81% seen once. Sample: PBMCs. This sequence was found in a man in his thirties or forties in good health and CMV-seronegative.

CDR3 sequence (DNA): TGCGCCAGCAGCATCGGGGGATCTAACACTGAAGCTTTCTTT. Translating gives CASSIGGSNTEAFF. The chain has TRBV5-1 and TRBJ1-1; D perhaps matches TRBD1 (5 bases). This CDR3 spans 14 amino acids. Germline CDR1 and CDR2: SGHRS and YFSETQ. Trimming took 4 bases from V and 2 from J, leaving 12 bases between them.